This is a list of T cell receptor beta chains from one sample in a study of T cell changes during pregnancy in multiple sclerosis. Measured with immunoSEQ multiplex PCR; TCRdb has only the in-frame clones, and not every one. The repertoire holds approximately 51,000 clones, with about 92% as singletons. Sequences were derived from peripheral blood, sampled in the second trimester of pregnancy. The source of these receptors is a female donor with multiple sclerosis, enrolled in a pregnancy study. Each CDR3 is given with its conserved first and last residue. Some rows have no size entry. The others give once, few or many, or a class for an expanded clone.

TRBV25-1	TRBJ2-7	-	CASSGGTSGTGEQYF
TRBV7-6	TRBJ2-1	-	CASSSGLTYGEQFF
TRBV28	TRBJ2-7	-	CASTGTSGTYEQYF
TRBV9	TRBJ2-1	-	CASSPIAGGPGEQFF
TRBV19	TRBJ2-1	-	CASSIGFTSGRIGNEQFF
TRBV7-9	TRBJ2-7	once	CASSINAALTYEQYF
TRBV9	TRBJ2-1	-	CASSAAGSLHNEQFF
TRBV6-1	TRBJ1-1	-	CAGAGQGANTEAFF
TRBV27	TRBJ2-1	-	CASSLASSGSANEQFF
TRBV5-6	TRBJ2-7	-	CASSGRPSYEQYF
TRBV4-1	TRBJ2-5	once	CASSHPETGGLETQYF
TRBV6-5	TRBJ2-1	-	CASSSGLYNEQFF
TRBV2	TRBJ1-2	-	CASTQRATGSLSNYGYTF
TRBV29-1	TRBJ2-1	-	CSVIALPTLDNEQFF
TRBV5-1	TRBJ2-1	-	CASSVTSGREREQFF
TRBV28	TRBJ2-7	-	CASSRPGHPSYEQYF
TRBV5-6	TRBJ2-1	once	CASSLALGLAGEDEQFF
TRBV29-1	TRBJ1-1	-	CSVVRGATEAFF
TRBV7-9	TRBJ2-7	-	CASSSLGGSSSYEQYF
TRBV29-1	TRBJ2-7	-	CSVGGGTRSSYEQYF
TRBV9	TRBJ2-3	-	CASSVAGDTQYF
TRBV18	TRBJ1-1	-	CASSSLKTTGHLNTEAFF
TRBV7-9	TRBJ2-3	-	CASSLADVYGTDTQYF
TRBV19	TRBJ1-5	-	CASSITATAGNQPQHF
TRBV4-2	TRBJ2-1	-	CASSQPLAGGRNEQFF
TRBV28	TRBJ2-2	-	CASSLTRNTGELFF
TRBV28	TRBJ2-7	-	CASSLYIEPPYEQYF
TRBV28	TRBJ2-1	once	CASSLLAGSIVNEQFF
TRBV18	TRBJ2-1	-	CASSRASGNEQFF
TRBV28	TRBJ2-5	-	CASSADKLPGTGGQETQYF
TRBV30	TRBJ1-4	once	CAWGQGGLDEKLFF
TRBV28	TRBJ2-7	-	CASSSPVAGSSYEQYF
TRBV6-1	TRBJ1-1	-	CASSEALEAFF
TRBV5-6	TRBJ2-7	-	CASSLVSGGGRTSGEQYF
TRBV2	TRBJ2-7	-	CANGREDSYEQYF